This TCR beta chain was recorded in a study of cytomegalovirus exposure and HLA in healthy donors. Study summary: Most genotyped donors, 65% to 90% of about 400, had Caucasian-associated genetic ancestry.

Germline assignment: CDR1 LNHDA and CDR2 SQIVND (reference sequence). This CDR3 spans 19 amino acids. Trimming at V came to 1 base and at J to 2 bases, leaving 11 bases not matched to a gene. General study findings and limits: In a later analysis, an Asian-associated ancestry cluster reportedly showed fewer N-insertions than the roughly 710-donor mean. Associated with HLA alleles at 0.05 false discovery rate in a later analysis were approximately 17,000 TCR beta sequences. Researchers reportedly found TCR beta sequences accurately predicted most subjects' HLA-A and HLA-B alleles.

Note on this clone: Antigen: not known.

Vbeta (60) and Jbeta (13) primers were used in the PCR. Clones were sequenced by immunoSEQ multiplex PCR, and TCRdb holds only the in-frame ones, with some missing. The sample has about 130,000 clones, roughly 9.6% seen once. The chain combines TRBV19 with TRBJ1-5; TRBD1 agrees at 10 bases. This TCR was sampled from a woman in her forties in good health and CMV-seropositive. Specimen: PBMCs. The CDR3 DNA follows: TGTGCCAGTAGTATAGTTCTCCGGGACAGGGGTGTTGGCAATCAGCCCCAGCATTTT. This translates into CASSIVLRDRGVGNQPQHF.